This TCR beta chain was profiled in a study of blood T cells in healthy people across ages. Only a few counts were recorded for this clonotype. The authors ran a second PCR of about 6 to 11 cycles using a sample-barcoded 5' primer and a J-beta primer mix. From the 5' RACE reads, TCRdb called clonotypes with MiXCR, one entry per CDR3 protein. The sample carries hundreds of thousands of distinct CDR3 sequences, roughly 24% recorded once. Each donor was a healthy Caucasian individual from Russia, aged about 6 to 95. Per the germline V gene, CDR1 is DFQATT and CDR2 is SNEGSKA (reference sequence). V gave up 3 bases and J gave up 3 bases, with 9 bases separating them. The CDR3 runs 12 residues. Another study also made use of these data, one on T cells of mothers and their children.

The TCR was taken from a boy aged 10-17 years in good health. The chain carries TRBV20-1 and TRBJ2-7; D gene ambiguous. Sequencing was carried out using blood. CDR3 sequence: CSASRPNYEQYF. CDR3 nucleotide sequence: TGCAGTGCTAGTCGTCCTAACTACGAGCAGTACTTC.